The rows below give T cell receptor beta chains drawn from one sample of a study of blood T cell repertoires in COVID-19. Clones were read by immunoSEQ multiplex PCR, and TCRdb kept only the in-frame ones, dropping some. The sample holds about 240,000 clones, just under 85% seen once. Specimen: peripheral blood. The receptor source for this set is a woman aged 60-75 years with active or convalescent COVID-19. Each CDR3 is given without its conserved first and last residue. The listing skips clone size in some rows; elsewhere it reads once, few, many or a size class.

v_gene: TRBV7-2
abundance: NA
CDR3aa: ASTTQRGNTEAF

v_gene: TRBV15
abundance: NA
CDR3aa: ATSRDPGQGVRYQETQY

v_gene: TRBV19
abundance: NA
CDR3aa: ATQPGSSYNEQF

v_gene: TRBV5-1
abundance: NA
CDR3aa: ASSSRSEQF

v_gene: TRBV5-4
abundance: NA
CDR3aa: ASSLPGGHYGYT

v_gene: TRBV18
abundance: NA
CDR3aa: ASSPYGNQPQH

v_gene: TRBV11-3
abundance: NA
CDR3aa: ASSLDMGRRSEQF

v_gene: TRBV9
abundance: once
CDR3aa: ASSGDSYEQY

v_gene: TRBV19
abundance: few
CDR3aa: ASRDSDGRGRGGYT

v_gene: TRBV7-9
abundance: NA
CDR3aa: ASSTRGGNTEAF

v_gene: TRBV29-1
abundance: NA
CDR3aa: SVELGVETQY

v_gene: TRBV28
abundance: NA
CDR3aa: ASRQGSGGYT

v_gene: TRBV5-1
abundance: once
CDR3aa: ASSGHGDTGELF

v_gene: TRBV6-5
abundance: few
CDR3aa: ASSPRDSEEKLF

v_gene: TRBV5-1
abundance: NA
CDR3aa: ASSFDRNTEAF

v_gene: TRBV18
abundance: NA
CDR3aa: ASSPPGLVLYNEQF

v_gene: TRBV19
abundance: NA
CDR3aa: ASSTSDRPNYGYT

v_gene: TRBV29-1
abundance: NA
CDR3aa: SVDRGANTEAF

v_gene: TRBV19
abundance: NA
CDR3aa: ASRLDRDYGYT

v_gene: TRBV28
abundance: NA
CDR3aa: ASSLLRGLSYNEQF

v_gene: TRBV9
abundance: NA
CDR3aa: ASGRGSGANVLT

v_gene: TRBV5-1
abundance: NA
CDR3aa: ASSLSIQRGLNEQF

v_gene: TRBV5-4
abundance: NA
CDR3aa: ASSPPKTGGIRETQY

v_gene: TRBV9
abundance: NA
CDR3aa: ASSLRTSGNGELF

v_gene: TRBV19
abundance: NA
CDR3aa: ASSIPTSGWYNEQF

v_gene: TRBV11-3
abundance: NA
CDR3aa: ASSLSSGSIYYNEQF

v_gene: TRBV5-1
abundance: NA
CDR3aa: ASSPGTGNGANVLT

v_gene: TRBV11-3
abundance: once
CDR3aa: ASRLDRERYYNEQF

v_gene: TRBV6-5
abundance: few
CDR3aa: AVTRRGLLNYGYT